This T cell receptor beta chain was identified in a study of blood T cell repertoires in COVID-19. Study in general: Sample material is recorded as cDNA or gDNA derived from T cells, B-cell-depleted T cells, or PBMCs.

This CDR3 has 13 amino acids. The ends were cut back, 5 bases at V and 1 base at J, with 8 bases in the middle. The V gene's germline CDR1 is KGHSH and CDR2 LQKENI. In the original processing: Reference gene primer amplification gave nucleated cell count estimates. Libraries were prepared by immunoSEQ multiplex PCR; TCRdb keeps only in-frame clonotypes and omits some of them. That table supplies the V and J calls and clone size; D and trimming were determined from the DNA. The repertoire includes about 270,000 clones, about nine tenths of them detected once, and roughly 3.9% sits in the top ten. The cohort comprised adults aged about 18 to 100 years residing in approximately 22 US areas. Participant-reported clinical history was the basis for cohort assignment.

The sample consisted of PBMCs or T cells enriched from blood (not recorded which). The rearrangement joins TRBV18 to TRBJ1-1; tentatively, D is TRBD1 (5 bases). The sequence was collected from a woman aged 25 to 39 with acute COVID-19. This CDR3 reads CASSTTENTEAFF. The CDR3 coding sequence is TGTGCCAGCTCAACGACAGAGAACACTGAAGCTTTCTTT.